This TCR beta chain was obtained from a study of cytomegalovirus exposure and HLA in healthy donors. This clone was observed a handful of times. J gave up 4 bases and V 6 bases, and 2 bases lay outside the gene matches. This CDR3 has 13 residues. Looked up from germline, CDR1 is MNHNS and CDR2 is SASEGT. PCR primers comprised 60 Vbeta and 13 Jbeta primers. The protocol was immunoSEQ multiplex PCR, while the TCRdb copy is restricted to in-frame clones and leaves out a portion. The sample holds fewer than 200,000 clones, roughly 80% seen once. This clonotype originated in a woman between 18 and 30 years old in good health and CMV-seronegative. The chain carries TRBV6-1 and TRBJ2-7; 11 nucleotides match TRBD1. Sequencing was done on a sample of PBMCs. Written as DNA, the CDR3 is TGTGCCAGCAGGGGACAGGGGGTTTACGAGCAGTACTTC. This sequence encodes CASRGQGVYEQYF.